Here is one TCR beta chain with its context. Its target is not known. The data originate from a study of cytomegalovirus exposure and HLA in healthy donors. Study-wide points: In a later analysis, TCR beta V- and J-gene trimming showed a link to a missense DCLRE1C variant. It was likely that a cluster of highly shared sequence variants was a sequencing artifact. Evidence from a later analysis indicated that most CMV-associated TCR beta chains looked HLA-restricted. A reported reduction in N-insertions relative to the roughly 640-donor mean was seen in an Asian-associated ancestry cluster in a later analysis.

With 60 Vbeta and 13 Jbeta primers, the PCR was carried out. Method: immunoSEQ multiplex PCR; TCRdb's copy keeps in-frame clones and lacks some. The data contain about 110,000 clones, more than 75% of them singletons. There are 12 residues in the CDR3. Germline V gene data show CDR1 as SGHTA and CDR2 as FQGNSA. The V and J ends lost 4 bases and 10 bases, in that order; junction bases with no gene match: 4. The receptor comes from a man aged 40-49 years in good health and CMV-seronegative. The rearrangement links TRBV7-2 to TRBJ2-1, with 7 bases fitting TRBD2. The sequenced sample consisted of PBMCs. For the CDR3, the DNA is TGTGCCAGCAGCTCCGGGGGGTTGGAGCAGTTCTTC. Translation gives CASSSGGLEQFF. The whole variable domain, filled in from reference TRBV7-2 and TRBJ2-1, reads GAGVSQSPSNKVTEKGKDVELRCDPISGHTALYWYRQSLGQGLEFLIYFQGNSAPDKSGLPSDRFSAERTGGSVSTLTIQRTQQEDSAVYLCASSSGGLEQFFGPGTRLTVL.